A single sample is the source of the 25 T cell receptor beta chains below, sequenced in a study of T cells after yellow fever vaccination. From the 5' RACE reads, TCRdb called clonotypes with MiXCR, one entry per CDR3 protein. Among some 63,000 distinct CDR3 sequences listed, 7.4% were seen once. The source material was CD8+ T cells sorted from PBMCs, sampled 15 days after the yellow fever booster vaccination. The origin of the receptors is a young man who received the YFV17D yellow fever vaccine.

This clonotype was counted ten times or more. In DNA, the CDR3 is TGTGCCAGCAGCGGGACACACACCGAAGAGACCCAGTACTTC. This encodes CASSGTHTEETQYF. The V and J genes are TRBV2 and TRBJ2-5, with D perhaps TRBD1 (6 bases). Per the germline V gene, CDR1 is SNHLY and CDR2 is FYNNEI. Trimming left V 6 bases short and J 3 bases short, with 14 bases between. This CDR3 is built from 14 residues.

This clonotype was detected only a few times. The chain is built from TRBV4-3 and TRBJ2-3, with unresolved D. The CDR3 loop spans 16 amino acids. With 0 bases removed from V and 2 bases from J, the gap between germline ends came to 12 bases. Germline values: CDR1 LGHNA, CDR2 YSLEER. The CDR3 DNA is TGCGCCAGCAGCCAAGAATTGCTAGATTACACAGATACGCAGTATTTT. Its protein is CASSQELLDYTDTQYF.

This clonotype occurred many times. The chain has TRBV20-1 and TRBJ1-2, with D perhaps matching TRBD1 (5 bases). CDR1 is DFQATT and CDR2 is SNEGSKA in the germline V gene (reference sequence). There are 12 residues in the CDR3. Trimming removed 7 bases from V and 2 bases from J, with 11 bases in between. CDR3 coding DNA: TGCAGTGTGTTACCAGGGAACTATGGCTACACCTTC. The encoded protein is CSVLPGNYGYTF.

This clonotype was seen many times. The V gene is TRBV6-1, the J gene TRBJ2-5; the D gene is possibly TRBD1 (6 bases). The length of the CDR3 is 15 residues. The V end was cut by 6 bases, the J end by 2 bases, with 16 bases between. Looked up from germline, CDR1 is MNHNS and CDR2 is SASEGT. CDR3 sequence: CASSASQGTQETQYF. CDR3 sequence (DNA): TGTGCCAGCAGCGCATCACAGGGTACACAAGAGACCCAGTACTTC.

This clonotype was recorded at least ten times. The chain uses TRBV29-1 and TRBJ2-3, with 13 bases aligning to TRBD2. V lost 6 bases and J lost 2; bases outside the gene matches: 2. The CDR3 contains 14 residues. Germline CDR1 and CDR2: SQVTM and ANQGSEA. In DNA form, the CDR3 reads TGCAGCGTGACTAGCGGGAGGACCACAGATACGCAGTATTTT. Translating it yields CSVTSGRTTDTQYF.

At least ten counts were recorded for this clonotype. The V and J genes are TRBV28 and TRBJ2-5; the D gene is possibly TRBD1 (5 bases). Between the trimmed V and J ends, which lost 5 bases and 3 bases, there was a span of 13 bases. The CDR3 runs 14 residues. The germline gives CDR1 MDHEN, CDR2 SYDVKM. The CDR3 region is CASSRQGGEETQYF. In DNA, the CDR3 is TGTGCCAGCAGTCGGCAGGGTGGGGAAGAGACCCAGTACTTC.

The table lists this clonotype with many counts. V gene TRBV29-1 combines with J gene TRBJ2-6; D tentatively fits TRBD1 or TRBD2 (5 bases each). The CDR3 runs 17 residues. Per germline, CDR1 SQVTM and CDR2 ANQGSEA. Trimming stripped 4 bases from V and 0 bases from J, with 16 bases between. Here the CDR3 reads CSVVTAQGTSGANVLTF. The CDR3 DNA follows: TGCAGCGTTGTCACGGCGCAAGGGACCTCTGGGGCCAACGTCCTGACTTTC.

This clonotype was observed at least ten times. CDR3: CASSSDGISYEQYF. The DNA of the CDR3 is TGTGCCAGCAGCTCGGACGGAATCTCCTACGAGCAGTACTTC. V and J are TRBV7-2 and TRBJ2-7, with no clear D. Trimming stripped 4 bases from V and 0 bases from J, with 10 bases between. The CDR3 extends over 14 amino acids. Germline CDR1 and CDR2: SGHTA and FQGNSA.

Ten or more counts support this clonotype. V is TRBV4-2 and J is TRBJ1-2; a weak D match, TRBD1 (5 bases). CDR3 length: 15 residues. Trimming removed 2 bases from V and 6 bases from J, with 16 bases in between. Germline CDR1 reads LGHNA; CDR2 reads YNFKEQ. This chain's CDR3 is CASSQLNILGDGYTF. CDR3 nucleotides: TGTGCCAGCAGCCAACTGAACATCCTAGGGGATGGCTACACCTTC.

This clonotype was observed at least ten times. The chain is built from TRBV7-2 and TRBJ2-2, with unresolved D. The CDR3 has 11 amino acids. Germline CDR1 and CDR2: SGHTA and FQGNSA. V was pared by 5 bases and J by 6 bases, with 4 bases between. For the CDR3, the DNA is TGTGCCAGCAGCCCTGCCGGGGAGCTGTTTTTT. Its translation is CASSPAGELFF.

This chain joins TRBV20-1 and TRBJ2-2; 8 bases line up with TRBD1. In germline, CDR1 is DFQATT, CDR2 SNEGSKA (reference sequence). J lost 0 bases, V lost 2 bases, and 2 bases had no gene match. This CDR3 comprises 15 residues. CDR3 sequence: CSARWTGPNTGELFF. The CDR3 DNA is TGCAGTGCTAGATGGACAGGGCCGAACACCGGGGAGCTGTTTTTT.

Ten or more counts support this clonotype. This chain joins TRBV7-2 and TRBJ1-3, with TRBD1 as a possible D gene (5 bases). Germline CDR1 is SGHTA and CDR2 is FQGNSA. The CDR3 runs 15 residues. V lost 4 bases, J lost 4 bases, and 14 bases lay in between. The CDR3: CASSSRDSLGNTIYF. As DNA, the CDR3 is TGTGCCAGCAGCTCTAGAGACAGTTTAGGAAACACCATATATTTT.

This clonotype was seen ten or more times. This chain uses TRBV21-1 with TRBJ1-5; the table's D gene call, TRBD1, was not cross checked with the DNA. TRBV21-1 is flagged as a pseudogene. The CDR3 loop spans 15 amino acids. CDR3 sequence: CASSKGSRARQPQHF. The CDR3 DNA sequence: TGTGCCAGCAGCAAAGGTAGCAGGGCACGGCAGCCCCAGCATTTT.

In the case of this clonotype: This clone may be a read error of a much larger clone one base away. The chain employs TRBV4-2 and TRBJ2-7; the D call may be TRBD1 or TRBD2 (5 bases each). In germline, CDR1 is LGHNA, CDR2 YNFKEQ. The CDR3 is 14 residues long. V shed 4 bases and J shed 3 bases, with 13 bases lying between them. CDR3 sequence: CASSPGHGIYEQYF. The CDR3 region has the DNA TGTGCCAGCAGCCCTGGACACGGGATCTACGAGCAGTACTTC.

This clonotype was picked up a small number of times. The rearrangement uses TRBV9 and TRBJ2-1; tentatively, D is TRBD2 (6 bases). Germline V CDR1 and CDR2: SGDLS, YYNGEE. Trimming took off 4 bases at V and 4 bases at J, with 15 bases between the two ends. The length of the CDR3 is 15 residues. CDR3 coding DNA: TGTGCCAGCAGCCTTAATAGCGGCCCGTACAATGAGCAGTTCTTC. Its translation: CASSLNSGPYNEQFF.

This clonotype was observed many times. This CDR3 is CASISTEQFF. The CDR3 coding sequence is TGTGCCAGCATTTCCACCGAGCAGTTCTTC. This chain connects TRBV2 to TRBJ2-1; D is undetermined. V was cut by 7 bases and J by 10 bases, with 8 bases left in between. The CDR3 totals 10 residues. Germline V gene sequence: CDR1 SNHLY, CDR2 FYNNEI.

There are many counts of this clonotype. In DNA, the CDR3 is TGTGCCAGCAGCCCTAGGGGAGATGAGCAGTTCTTC. This translates into CASSPRGDEQFF. V usage is TRBV12-3 or TRBV12-4 and J usage is TRBJ2-1, with D perhaps given as TRBD1 or TRBD2 (5 bases each). Trimming removed 6 bases at V and 8 bases at J, with 11 bases between. The CDR3 length is 12 residues.

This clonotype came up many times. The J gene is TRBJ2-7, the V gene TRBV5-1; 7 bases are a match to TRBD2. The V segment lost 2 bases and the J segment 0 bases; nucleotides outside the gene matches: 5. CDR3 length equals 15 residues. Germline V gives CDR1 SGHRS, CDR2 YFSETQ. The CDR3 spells CASSLTSAYSYEQYF. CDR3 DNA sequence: TGCGCCAGCAGCTTAACTAGCGCTTACTCCTACGAGCAGTACTTC.

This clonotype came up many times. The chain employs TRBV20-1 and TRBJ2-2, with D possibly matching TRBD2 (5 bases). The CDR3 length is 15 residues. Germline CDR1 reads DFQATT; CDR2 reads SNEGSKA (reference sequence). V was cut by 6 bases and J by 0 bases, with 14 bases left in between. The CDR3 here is CSANEREPNTGELFF. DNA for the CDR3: TGCAGTGCGAACGAGAGGGAGCCGAACACCGGGGAGCTGTTTTTT.

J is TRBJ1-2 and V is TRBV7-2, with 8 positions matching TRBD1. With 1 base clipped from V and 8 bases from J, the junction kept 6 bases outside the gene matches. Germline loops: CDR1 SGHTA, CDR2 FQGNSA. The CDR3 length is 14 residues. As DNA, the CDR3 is TGTGCCAGCAGCTTAGTGGCAGGGGGCAGCGGCTACACCTTC. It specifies CASSLVAGGSGYTF.

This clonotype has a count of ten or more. Here the CDR3 DNA reads TGTGCCAGCAGACACCGAAACACTGAAGCTTTCTTT. The encoded protein is CASRHRNTEAFF. This chain links TRBV27 with TRBJ1-1, with D unresolved. The ends were cut back, 6 bases at V and 2 bases at J, with 7 bases in the middle. The CDR3 consists of 12 residues. Germline V lookup: CDR1 MNHEY, CDR2 SMNVEV (reference sequence).

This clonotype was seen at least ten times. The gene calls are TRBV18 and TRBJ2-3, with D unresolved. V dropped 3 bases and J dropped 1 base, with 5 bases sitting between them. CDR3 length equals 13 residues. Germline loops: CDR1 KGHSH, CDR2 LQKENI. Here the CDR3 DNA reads TGTGCCAGCTCACCGGAACGCACAGATACGCAGTATTTT. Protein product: CASSPERTDTQYF.

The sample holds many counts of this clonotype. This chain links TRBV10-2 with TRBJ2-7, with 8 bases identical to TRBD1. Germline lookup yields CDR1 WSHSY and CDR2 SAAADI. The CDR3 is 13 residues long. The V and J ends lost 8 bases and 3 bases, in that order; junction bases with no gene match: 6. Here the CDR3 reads CASEDRGDYEQYF. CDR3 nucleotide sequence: TGCGCCAGCGAAGACAGGGGCGACTACGAGCAGTACTTC.

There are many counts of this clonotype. The CDR3 reads CATSRSRDPYNEQFF. The CDR3, as DNA: TGTGCCACCAGCAGAAGTAGGGACCCATACAATGAGCAGTTCTTC. V usage is TRBV15 and J usage is TRBJ2-1, with D perhaps given as TRBD1 or TRBD2 (5 bases each). The CDR3 consists of 15 residues. CDR1 is LNHNV, CDR2 YYDKDF, per germline (reference sequence). The ends were cut back, 2 bases at V and 4 bases at J, with 12 bases in the middle.

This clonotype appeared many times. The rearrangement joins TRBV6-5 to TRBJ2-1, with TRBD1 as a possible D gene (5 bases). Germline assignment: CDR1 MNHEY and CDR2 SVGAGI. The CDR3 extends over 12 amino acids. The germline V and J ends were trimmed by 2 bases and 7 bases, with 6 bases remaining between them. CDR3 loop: CASSYAGNEQFF. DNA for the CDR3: TGTGCCAGCAGTTACGCAGGGAATGAGCAGTTCTTC.